This entry concerns a single T cell receptor beta chain. Its antigen remains unknown. This specimen comes from a study of cytomegalovirus exposure and HLA in healthy donors. Use of 60 Vbeta and 13 Jbeta primers characterized the PCR. Produced via immunoSEQ multiplex PCR; TCRdb's table is partial and in-frame only. The sample consists of under 200,000 clones, approximately 86% of them appearing once. Germline CDR1 LNHDA, CDR2 SQIVND (reference sequence). The CDR3 loop spans 16 amino acids. V lost 5 bases and J lost 5; bases outside the gene matches: 12. Study-wide results and limits: A previous analysis found most TCR beta V segments productive roughly 87% or roughly 30% of the time. Confirmation in vitro established that a few CMV-associated chains were specific for CMV antigens. Cytomegalovirus-associated TCR beta chains were listed, numbering some 150. In a later analysis, TCR beta V- and J-gene trimming was associated with a missense DCLRE1C variant.

This TCR was recovered from a woman in her thirties in good health and CMV-seronegative. Sequenced material: PBMCs. The chain uses TRBV19 and TRBJ2-1, with TRBD2 matching over 7 bases. DNA for the CDR3: TGTGCCAGTAGTCCCTCCGTATGGGAGGGAAACAATGAGCAGTTCTTC. Amino acids: CASSPSVWEGNNEQFF.